These T cell receptor beta chains were read from a single sample in a study of blood T cells in healthy people across ages. Each CDR3 protein is one row after TCRdb ran MiXCR on the 5' RACE reads. The table has around 870,000 distinct CDR3 sequences, under 35% seen once. The source material was blood. Source of these receptors: a woman over 75 in good health. Each CDR3 is given with its conserved first and last residue. Each record gives: J gene, D gene, clone size, V gene, CDR3 DNA, CDR3 protein. A D gene is named only where the DNA matches it firmly. Some rows have no size entry. The others give once, few or many, or a class for an expanded clone.

J gene: TRBJ2-1; D gene: TRBD1; clone size: many; V gene: TRBV5-1; CDR3 DNA: TGCGCCAGCAGCTTGGTGGGACAGAGGCGGGCTTCCAATGAGCAGTTCTTC; CDR3 protein: CASSLVGQRRASNEQFF
J gene: TRBJ1-2; D gene: NA; clone size: many; V gene: TRBV29-1; CDR3 DNA: TGCAGCGTTGAAGGGCAGAATACTAACTATGGCTACACCTTC; CDR3 protein: CSVEGQNTNYGYTF
J gene: TRBJ2-5; D gene: NA; clone size: many; V gene: TRBV4-3; CDR3 DNA: TGCGCCAGCAGCCAAGGGAACCCAGACGGACAAGAGACCCAGTACTTC; CDR3 protein: CASSQGNPDGQETQYF
J gene: TRBJ2-1; D gene: TRBD2; clone size: many; V gene: TRBV7-2; CDR3 DNA: TGTGCCAGCAGCTTAGAGGGGGGACTAGCTGGGGATGAGCAGTTCTTC; CDR3 protein: CASSLEGGLAGDEQFF
J gene: TRBJ1-6; D gene: NA; clone size: few; V gene: TRBV4-3; CDR3 DNA: TGCGCCAGCAGCCAAAATTTTCAGGGTAAAAATTCACCCCTCCACTTT; CDR3 protein: CASSQNFQGKNSPLHF
J gene: TRBJ2-1; D gene: TRBD2; clone size: few; V gene: TRBV3-1; CDR3 DNA: TGTGCCAGCAGCCAAGACTCGCGGGGGGGCCTGAAGAATGAGCAGTTCTTC; CDR3 protein: CASSQDSRGGLKNEQFF
J gene: TRBJ1-2; D gene: NA; clone size: NA; V gene: TRBV3-1; CDR3 DNA: TGTGCCAGCAGCCAAGTCGGGAACACCTTC; CDR3 protein: CASSQVGNTF
J gene: TRBJ1-1; D gene: NA; clone size: NA; V gene: TRBV4-3; CDR3 DNA: TGCGCCAGCAGCCCCGGGGGGGGTGATAACACTGAAGCTTTCTTT; CDR3 protein: CASSPGGGDNTEAFF
J gene: TRBJ1-6; D gene: NA; clone size: many; V gene: TRBV5-1; CDR3 DNA: TGCGCCAGCAGCCCAGGGAAGGTGGTTCTTAATTCACCCCTCCACTTT; CDR3 protein: CASSPGKVVLNSPLHF
J gene: TRBJ1-1; D gene: NA; clone size: NA; V gene: TRBV7-2; CDR3 DNA: TGTGCCAGCAGCTTAGTCCGGGCAGACCTGAACACTGAAGCTTTCTTT; CDR3 protein: CASSLVRADLNTEAFF
J gene: TRBJ2-1; D gene: NA; clone size: many; V gene: TRBV20-1; CDR3 DNA: TGCAGTGCCGACAGACTATTCAGTGTTCACAATGAGCAGTTCTTC; CDR3 protein: CSADRLFSVHNEQFF
J gene: TRBJ2-2; D gene: NA; clone size: once; V gene: TRBV18; CDR3 DNA: TGTGCCAGCTCACCATCGATAAAGGGACGGACGAACACCGGGGAGCTGTTTTTT; CDR3 protein: CASSPSIKGRTNTGELFF
J gene: TRBJ1-1; D gene: TRBD1; clone size: NA; V gene: TRBV29-1; CDR3 DNA: TGCAGCGTTGAATACCTAGGACAGGGGGCGTGGGTGAACACTGAAGCTTTCTTT; CDR3 protein: CSVEYLGQGAWVNTEAFF
J gene: TRBJ1-2; D gene: NA; clone size: many; V gene: TRBV20-1; CDR3 DNA: TGCAGTGCTAGCGGTTTTCCCTACACCTTC; CDR3 protein: CSASGFPYTF
J gene: TRBJ2-7; D gene: TRBD2; clone size: many; V gene: TRBV20-1; CDR3 DNA: TGCAGTGCTTTCGGGACTAGCGGGGGCGCCTACGAGCAGTACTTC; CDR3 protein: CSAFGTSGGAYEQYF
J gene: TRBJ1-3; D gene: NA; clone size: once; V gene: TRBV7-2; CDR3 DNA: TGTGCCAGCTTCTCTGGGGTCGGAAACACCATATATTTT; CDR3 protein: CASFSGVGNTIYF
J gene: TRBJ2-7; D gene: NA; clone size: many; V gene: TRBV6-5; CDR3 DNA: TGTGCCAGCAGTTTTAAGACTAGCTACGAGCAGTACTTC; CDR3 protein: CASSFKTSYEQYF
J gene: TRBJ2-7; D gene: NA; clone size: NA; V gene: TRBV15; CDR3 DNA: TGTGCCACCAGCAGAGATGCAGGGAGCTCCTACGAGCAGTACTTC; CDR3 protein: CATSRDAGSSYEQYF
J gene: TRBJ1-6; D gene: NA; clone size: many; V gene: TRBV27; CDR3 DNA: TGTGCCAGCAGGGGGTTTCCCCCAGATTCACCCCTCCACTTT; CDR3 protein: CASRGFPPDSPLHF
J gene: TRBJ2-3; D gene: NA; clone size: NA; V gene: TRBV12-3/TRBV12-4; CDR3 DNA: TGTGCCAGCACCCAGGGGGGAGAGCGCACAGATGCGGAATATTTT; CDR3 protein: CASTQGGERTDAEYF
J gene: TRBJ1-2; D gene: NA; clone size: many; V gene: TRBV12-3/TRBV12-4; CDR3 DNA: TGTGCCAGCAGCCGCACAGAGAGCTTTCGTAGCTACACCTTC; CDR3 protein: CASSRTESFRSYTF
J gene: TRBJ1-2; D gene: NA; clone size: many; V gene: TRBV5-1; CDR3 DNA: TGCGCCAGCAGCTTGGTTGGGGATTTCGGCTACACCTTC; CDR3 protein: CASSLVGDFGYTF
J gene: TRBJ2-2; D gene: NA; clone size: few; V gene: TRBV12-3/TRBV12-4; CDR3 DNA: TGTGCCAGCAGTTTTGGGGGAAGCACCGGGGAGCTGTTTTTT; CDR3 protein: CASSFGGSTGELFF
J gene: TRBJ2-2; D gene: NA; clone size: NA; V gene: TRBV20-1; CDR3 DNA: TGCAGTGCTAGAAGGGGCGAGTGGGACACCGGGGAGCTGTTTTTT; CDR3 protein: CSARRGEWDTGELFF
J gene: TRBJ1-1; D gene: NA; clone size: once; V gene: TRBV12-2; CDR3 DNA: TGTGCAAGTCGCACCCAACGACACCTCACTGAAGCTTTCTTT; CDR3 protein: CASRTQRHLTEAFF
J gene: TRBJ1-1; D gene: NA; clone size: few; V gene: TRBV5-1; CDR3 DNA: TGCGCCAGCACCTACGGAAGAGGGGCCGGCACTGAAGCTTTCTTT; CDR3 protein: CASTYGRGAGTEAFF
J gene: TRBJ2-7; D gene: NA; clone size: NA; V gene: TRBV20-1; CDR3 DNA: TGCAGTGCTCCCAGCGGGACAGGTCACCACGAGCAGTACTTC; CDR3 protein: CSAPSGTGHHEQYF
J gene: TRBJ1-1; D gene: NA; clone size: few; V gene: TRBV25-1; CDR3 DNA: TGTGCCAGCAGTTCCACCCAGGGAGTAGTCACTGAAGCTTTCTTT; CDR3 protein: CASSSTQGVVTEAFF
J gene: TRBJ2-3; D gene: NA; clone size: many; V gene: TRBV7-2; CDR3 DNA: TGTGCCAGCAGCTTCTATGGAGATACGCAGTATTTT; CDR3 protein: CASSFYGDTQYF
J gene: TRBJ2-3; D gene: NA; clone size: NA; V gene: TRBV2; CDR3 DNA: TGTGCCAGCAGTGAAGAGTGCACAGATACGCAGTATTTT; CDR3 protein: CASSEECTDTQYF
J gene: TRBJ2-3; D gene: TRBD2; clone size: NA; V gene: TRBV2; CDR3 DNA: TGTGCCAGCAAGGGGACTAGCGGGGGGGCTCCAGATACGCAGTATTTT; CDR3 protein: CASKGTSGGAPDTQYF
J gene: TRBJ1-1; D gene: TRBD1; clone size: many; V gene: TRBV5-1; CDR3 DNA: TGCGCCAGCAGACCTAGACAGGGTCAGAACACTGAAGCTTTCTTT; CDR3 protein: CASRPRQGQNTEAFF
J gene: TRBJ1-1; D gene: NA; clone size: NA; V gene: TRBV12-3/TRBV12-4; CDR3 DNA: TGTGCCAGCAGGAATCCTGGGGAAGCTTTCTTT; CDR3 protein: CASRNPGEAFF
J gene: TRBJ1-1; D gene: NA; clone size: NA; V gene: TRBV28; CDR3 DNA: TGTGCCAGCGAGTCGGCAGAGATGAACACTGAAGCTTTCTTT; CDR3 protein: CASESAEMNTEAFF
J gene: TRBJ2-4; D gene: NA; clone size: many; V gene: TRBV7-2; CDR3 DNA: TGTGCCAGCAGCTTAGTCGGGATTCAGTACTTC; CDR3 protein: CASSLVGIQYF
J gene: TRBJ1-3; D gene: TRBD1; clone size: NA; V gene: TRBV20-1; CDR3 DNA: TGCAGTGCTAGAGATAAGGGACAGGGGCAGGGAAACACCATATATTTT; CDR3 protein: CSARDKGQGQGNTIYF
J gene: TRBJ2-1; D gene: TRBD1; clone size: many; V gene: TRBV18; CDR3 DNA: TGTGCCAGCTCACAGCTACAGGGGGCTCGGCTCAATGAGCAGTTCTTC; CDR3 protein: CASSQLQGARLNEQFF
J gene: TRBJ2-7; D gene: NA; clone size: NA; V gene: TRBV7-9; CDR3 DNA: TGTGCCAGCAGCCACCGGCCATACGAGCAGTACTTC; CDR3 protein: CASSHRPYEQYF
J gene: TRBJ2-7; D gene: NA; clone size: few; V gene: TRBV5-1; CDR3 DNA: TGCGCCAGCAGCTTGGAGAGTTTACCCGAGCAGTACTTC; CDR3 protein: CASSLESLPEQYF
J gene: TRBJ2-5; D gene: TRBD2; clone size: few; V gene: TRBV6-2/TRBV6-3; CDR3 DNA: TGTGCCAGCAGTTATGCGGAGCGGGGTGAGCAGTACTTC; CDR3 protein: CASSYAERGEQYF
J gene: TRBJ2-7; D gene: NA; clone size: many; V gene: TRBV28; CDR3 DNA: TGTGCCAGCAATCCTCCAGGCGCAGGAAGGTCCTACGAGCAGTACTTC; CDR3 protein: CASNPPGAGRSYEQYF
J gene: TRBJ1-2; D gene: NA; clone size: NA; V gene: TRBV6-6; CDR3 DNA: TGTGTCAGCAGTCAAGACAGTCAGGGGGGCTACACCTTC; CDR3 protein: CVSSQDSQGGYTF
J gene: TRBJ1-5; D gene: NA; clone size: NA; V gene: TRBV20-1; CDR3 DNA: TGCAGTGCTAGAGATGGGACCAGGGGTCGTCAGCCCCAGCATTTT; CDR3 protein: CSARDGTRGRQPQHF
J gene: TRBJ2-1; D gene: TRBD2; clone size: NA; V gene: TRBV7-2; CDR3 DNA: TGTGCCAGCAGCGGGGGACTAGCGGGGGCCATGGAGCAGTTCTTC; CDR3 protein: CASSGGLAGAMEQFF
J gene: TRBJ1-1; D gene: TRBD1; clone size: NA; V gene: TRBV20-1; CDR3 DNA: TGCAGTGCCGTACCTTACAGGGGCCGGACGAGCACTGAAGCTTTCTTT; CDR3 protein: CSAVPYRGRTSTEAFF
J gene: TRBJ1-2; D gene: NA; clone size: NA; V gene: TRBV9; CDR3 DNA: TGTGCCAGCAGCCCAGGACCGGCGGGCTACACCTTC; CDR3 protein: CASSPGPAGYTF
J gene: TRBJ2-3; D gene: NA; clone size: few; V gene: TRBV11-2; CDR3 DNA: TGTGCCAGCAGCTTAAAGGGGGGGGGGCCGGATACGCAGTATTTT; CDR3 protein: CASSLKGGGPDTQYF
J gene: TRBJ2-2; D gene: TRBD2; clone size: NA; V gene: TRBV4-1; CDR3 DNA: TGCGCCAGCAGTTTGAGGGCGGGAGGCACCGGGGAGCTGTTTTTT; CDR3 protein: CASSLRAGGTGELFF
J gene: TRBJ2-7; D gene: TRBD2; clone size: NA; V gene: TRBV7-2; CDR3 DNA: TGTGCCAGCAGCCCGCGGACTAGCGGGGGGGTCAGGATCTACGAGCAGTACTTC; CDR3 protein: CASSPRTSGGVRIYEQYF
J gene: TRBJ2-1; D gene: NA; clone size: NA; V gene: TRBV19; CDR3 DNA: TGTGCCAGTACCGATCGCCCTAGCATCAGCAGTGAGCAGTTCTTC; CDR3 protein: CASTDRPSISSEQFF